The clone carrying this T cell receptor beta chain has a count of ten or more. This sample was included in a study of T cells in Graves' hyperthyroidism and ophthalmopathy. Researchers amplified the TCR beta CDR3 regions from RNA transcripts. Researchers ran a first-round RT-PCR on the TCR CDR3 using the HTBI primer set. TCRdb passed the multiplex PCR reads through MiXCR, listing each CDR3 protein once. The repertoire includes hundreds of thousands of distinct CDR3 sequences, approximately 14% of them detected once, and approximately 13% sits in the top ten. Uncontrolled infection, other autoimmune disease, pregnancy or lactation disqualified patients from enrolment. With 6 bases removed from V and 9 bases from J, the gap between germline ends came to 18 bases. The CDR3 has 14 amino acids. The germline gives CDR1 KGHSH, CDR2 LQKENI.

The clonotype comes from a woman aged 40-49 years with Graves' hyperthyroidism. Sequencing was carried out using blood. V is TRBV18 and J is TRBJ2-1; weak D call: TRBD1 (6 bases). The CDR3 sequence: CASSLQGSEGEQFF. The DNA for the CDR3 is TGTGCCAGCTCCCTACAGGGTAGCGAGGGTGAGCAGTTCTTC.